What follows is one T cell receptor beta chain and its context. In the original analysis: The authors estimated nucleated cell counts from reference gene primer amplification. Profiling relied on immunoSEQ multiplex PCR, and the TCRdb table lists in-frame clones only, not all of them. The DNA gave D and trimming, while V, J and clone size come from that table. The profile shows about 160,000 clones, roughly 84% of them singletons. This CDR3 is 15 amino acids long. Trimming cost V 5 bases and J 3 bases; bases outside gene matches: 7. Per the germline V gene, CDR1 is MNHEY and CDR2 is SVGAGI. The data were obtained in a study of blood T cell repertoires in COVID-19. Study-level background: Acute-phase and convalescent COVID-19 samples originated in the United States, Italy and Spain.

Sequencing was performed on peripheral blood. This chain links TRBV6-5 with TRBJ1-5, with 7 bases that match TRBD1. The TCR comes from a woman aged 80 or over with active or convalescent COVID-19. CDR3 sequence: CASSPRGTVNQPQHF. CDR3 DNA: TGTGCCAGCAGTCCCCGGGGGACAGTCAATCAGCCCCAGCATTTT.